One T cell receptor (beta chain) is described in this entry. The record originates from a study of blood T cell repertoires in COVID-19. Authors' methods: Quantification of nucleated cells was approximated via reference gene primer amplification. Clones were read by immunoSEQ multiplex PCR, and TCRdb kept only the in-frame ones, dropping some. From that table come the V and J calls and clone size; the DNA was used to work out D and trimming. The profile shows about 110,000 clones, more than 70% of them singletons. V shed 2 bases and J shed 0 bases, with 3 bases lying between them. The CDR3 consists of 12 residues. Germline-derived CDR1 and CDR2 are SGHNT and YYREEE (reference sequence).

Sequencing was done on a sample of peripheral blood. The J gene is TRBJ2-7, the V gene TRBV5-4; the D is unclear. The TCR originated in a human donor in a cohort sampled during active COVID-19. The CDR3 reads CASSFHSYEQYF. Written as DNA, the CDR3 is TGTGCCAGCAGCTTTCACTCCTACGAGCAGTACTTC.